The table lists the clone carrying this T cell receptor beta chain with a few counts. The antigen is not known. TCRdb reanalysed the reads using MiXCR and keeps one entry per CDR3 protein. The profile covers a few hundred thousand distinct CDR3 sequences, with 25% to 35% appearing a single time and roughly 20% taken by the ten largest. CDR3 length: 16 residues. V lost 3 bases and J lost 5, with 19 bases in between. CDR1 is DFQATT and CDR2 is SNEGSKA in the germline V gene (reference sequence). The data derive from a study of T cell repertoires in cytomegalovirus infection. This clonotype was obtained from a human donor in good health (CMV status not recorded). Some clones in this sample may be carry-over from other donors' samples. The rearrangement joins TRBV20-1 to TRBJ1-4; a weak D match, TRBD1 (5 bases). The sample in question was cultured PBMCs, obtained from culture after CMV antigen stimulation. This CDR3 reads CSASPGRGRVNEKLFF. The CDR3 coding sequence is TGCAGTGCTAGTCCAGGGAGAGGCCGGGTCAATGAAAAACTGTTTTTT.